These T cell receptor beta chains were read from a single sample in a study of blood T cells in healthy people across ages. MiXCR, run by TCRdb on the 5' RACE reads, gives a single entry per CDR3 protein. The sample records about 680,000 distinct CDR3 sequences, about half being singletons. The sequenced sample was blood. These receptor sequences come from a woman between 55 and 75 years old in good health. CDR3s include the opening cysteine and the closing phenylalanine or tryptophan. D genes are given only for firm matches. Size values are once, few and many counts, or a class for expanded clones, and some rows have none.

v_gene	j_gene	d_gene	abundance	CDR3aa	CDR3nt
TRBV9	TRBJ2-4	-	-	CASSVGVRMAKNIQYF	TGTGCCAGCAGCGTAGGGGTCAGAATGGCCAAAAACATTCAGTACTTC
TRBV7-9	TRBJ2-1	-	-	CASSFSRAGPYNEQFF	TGTGCCAGCAGCTTTTCAAGGGCGGGCCCCTACAATGAGCAGTTCTTC
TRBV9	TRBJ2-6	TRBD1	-	CASSATYGTGGAGANVLTF	TGTGCCAGCAGCGCAACGTACGGGACAGGGGGCGCTGGGGCCAACGTCCTGACTTTC
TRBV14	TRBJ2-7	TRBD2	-	CASSQTPELAGVNYEQYF	TGTGCCAGCAGCCAAACCCCCGAACTAGCGGGAGTAAACTACGAGCAGTACTTC
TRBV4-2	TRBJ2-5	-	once	CASMVSTSEEAQYF	TGTGCCAGCATGGTAAGCACCAGTGAAGAGGCCCAGTACTTC
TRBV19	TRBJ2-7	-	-	CASSSSAEQYF	TGTGCCAGTTCCTCTAGCGCCGAGCAGTACTTC
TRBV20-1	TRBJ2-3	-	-	CSVPTGDTQYF	TGCAGTGTTCCGACGGGAGATACGCAGTATTTT
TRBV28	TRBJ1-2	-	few	CASGNSRVLRGYTF	TGTGCCAGCGGAAATTCCAGGGTATTAAGGGGCTACACCTTC
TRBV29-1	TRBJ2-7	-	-	CSATGQLDEQYF	TGCAGCGCTACCGGGCAGCTGGACGAGCAGTACTTC
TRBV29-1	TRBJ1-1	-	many	CSVGNTEAFF	TGCAGCGTTGGGAACACTGAAGCTTTCTTT
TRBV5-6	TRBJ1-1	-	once	CASSLIMGESWNTEAFF	TGTGCCAGCAGCTTGATAATGGGGGAGTCGTGGAACACTGAAGCTTTCTTT
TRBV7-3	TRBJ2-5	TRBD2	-	CASSRGAGGYQETQYF	TGTGCCAGCAGCCGTGGCGCGGGAGGGTACCAAGAGACCCAGTACTTC
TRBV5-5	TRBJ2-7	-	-	CASSSQKTGYADEQYF	TGTGCCAGCAGCTCCCAAAAGACAGGCTATGCTGACGAGCAGTACTTC
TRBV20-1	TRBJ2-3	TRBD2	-	CSARDRSGSADTQYF	TGCAGTGCTAGAGACCGTAGCGGGAGCGCAGATACGCAGTATTTT
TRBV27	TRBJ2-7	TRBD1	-	CASSPVGTGNNEQYF	TGTGCCAGCAGTCCAGTAGGGACAGGCAACAATGAGCAGTACTTC
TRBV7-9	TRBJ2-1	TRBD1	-	CASSARLTGMSEQFF	TGTGCCAGCAGCGCCAGGCTGACAGGGATGAGTGAGCAGTTCTTC
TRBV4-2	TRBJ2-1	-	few	CASSQPQVYNEQFF	TGTGCCAGCAGCCAACCACAAGTCTACAATGAGCAGTTCTTC
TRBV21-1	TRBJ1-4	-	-	CASSAPDRPTNEKLFF	TGTGCCAGCAGCGCGCCGGACCGACCAACTAATGAAAAACTGTTTTTT
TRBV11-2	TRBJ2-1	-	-	CASSFVGSGEIGDEQFF	TGTGCCAGCAGCTTTGTCGGGTCGGGGGAGATAGGCGATGAGCAGTTCTTC
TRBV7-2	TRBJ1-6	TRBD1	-	CASSPRDRNSPLHF	TGTGCCAGCAGCCCCCGGGACAGAAATTCACCCCTCCACTTT
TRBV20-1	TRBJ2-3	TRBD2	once	CSAPLAGASTDTQYF	TGCAGTGCTCCGTTAGCGGGAGCTAGCACAGATACGCAGTATTTT
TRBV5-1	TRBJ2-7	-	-	CASSLEVRVGEQYF	TGCGCCAGCAGCTTGGAAGTTAGGGTTGGGGAGCAGTACTTC
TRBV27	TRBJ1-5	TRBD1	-	CASSSVQGQALLSYQPQHF	TGTGCCAGCAGTTCCGTTCAAGGACAGGCCTTGCTTTCTTATCAGCCCCAGCATTTT
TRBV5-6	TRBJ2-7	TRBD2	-	CASTSGISSYEQYF	TGTGCCAGCACAAGCGGGATTTCCTCCTACGAGCAGTACTTC
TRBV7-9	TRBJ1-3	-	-	CASSLTSSGNTIYF	TGTGCCAGCAGCTTAACCAGCTCTGGAAACACCATATATTTT
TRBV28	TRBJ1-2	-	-	CASSPDSRGHTF	TGTGCCAGCAGTCCGGACAGTCGAGGCCACACCTTC
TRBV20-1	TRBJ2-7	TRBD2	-	CSASPFSGRSYEQYF	TGCAGTGCTAGTCCCTTTAGCGGGAGGTCCTACGAGCAGTACTTC
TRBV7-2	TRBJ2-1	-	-	CASTYYNEQFF	TGTGCCAGCACCTACTACAATGAGCAGTTCTTC
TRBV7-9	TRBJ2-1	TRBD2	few	CASSPTGGSTDEQFF	TGTGCCAGCAGCCCTACTGGCGGGAGCACCGATGAGCAGTTCTTC
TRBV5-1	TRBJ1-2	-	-	CASSLDRAKGYTF	TGCGCCAGCAGCTTGGACAGGGCGAAAGGCTACACCTTC
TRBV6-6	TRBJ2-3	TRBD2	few	CASSYAAGGQTDTQYF	TGTGCCAGCAGTTACGCAGCGGGAGGGCAGACAGATACGCAGTATTTT
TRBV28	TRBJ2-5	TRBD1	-	CASSPLTGGLETQYF	TGTGCCAGCAGTCCCCTAACAGGGGGCCTTGAGACCCAGTACTTC
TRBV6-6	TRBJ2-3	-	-	CAIVVADTQYF	TGTGCCATCGTGGTAGCCGATACGCAGTATTTT
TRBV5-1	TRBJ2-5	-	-	CASQYQGQETQYF	TGCGCCAGCCAGTATCAGGGGCAAGAGACCCAGTACTTC
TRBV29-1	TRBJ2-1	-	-	CSVDEVLNEQFF	TGCAGCGTTGACGAGGTTTTGAATGAGCAGTTCTTC
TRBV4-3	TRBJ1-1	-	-	CASSQEGRNTEAFF	TGCGCCAGCAGCCAAGAAGGACGGAACACTGAAGCTTTCTTT
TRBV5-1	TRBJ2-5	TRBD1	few	CASSLIGQGENRGEQYF	TGCGCCAGCAGCTTAATAGGACAGGGCGAAAATCGAGGGGAGCAGTACTTC
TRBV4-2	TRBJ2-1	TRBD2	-	CASSQVAGECEQFF	TGTGCCAGCAGCCAAGTAGCGGGAGAATGTGAGCAGTTCTTC
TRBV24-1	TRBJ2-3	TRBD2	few	CATSETGTSGRYPDTQYF	TGTGCCACCAGTGAAACCGGGACTAGCGGGAGGTATCCAGATACGCAGTATTTT
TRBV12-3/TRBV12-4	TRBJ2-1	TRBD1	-	CASNRDRVYEQFF	TGTGCCAGCAATCGGGACAGGGTCTATGAGCAGTTCTTC
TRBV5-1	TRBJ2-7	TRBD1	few	CASIPNGQGTYEQYF	TGCGCCAGCATCCCGAACGGACAGGGAACCTACGAGCAGTACTTC
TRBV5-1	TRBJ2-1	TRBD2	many	CASSSGGSSYNEQFF	TGCGCCAGCAGCTCGGGAGGGAGCTCCTACAATGAGCAGTTCTTC
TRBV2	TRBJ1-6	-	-	CASSEFSGSSYNSPLHF	TGTGCCAGCAGTGAATTTTCAGGGAGCTCCTATAATTCACCCCTCCACTTT
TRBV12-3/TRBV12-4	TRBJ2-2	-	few	CASTTVPYTGELFF	TGTGCCAGCACAACGGTCCCGTACACCGGGGAGCTGTTTTTT
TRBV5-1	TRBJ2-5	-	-	CASSLNTGLPETQYF	TGCGCCAGCAGCTTGAATACAGGGCTTCCGGAGACCCAGTACTTC
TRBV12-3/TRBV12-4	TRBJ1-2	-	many	CASSSGTVYGYTF	TGTGCCAGCAGTTCCGGGACTGTCTATGGCTACACCTTC
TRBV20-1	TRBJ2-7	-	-	CSARDGRSDYEQYF	TGCAGTGCTCGAGATGGCAGGTCGGACTACGAGCAGTACTTC
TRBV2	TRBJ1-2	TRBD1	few	CASRDRGNYGYTF	TGTGCCAGCAGGGACAGGGGGAACTATGGCTACACCTTC
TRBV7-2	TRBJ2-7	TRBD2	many	CASSRLAGGSEQYF	TGTGCCAGCAGCCGGCTAGCGGGAGGGTCCGAGCAGTACTTC
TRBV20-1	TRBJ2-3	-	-	CSASWQGVTDTQYF	TGCAGTGCTAGCTGGCAGGGTGTGACAGATACGCAGTATTTT
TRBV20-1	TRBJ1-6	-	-	CSARDKSEASPLHF	TGCAGTGCTAGAGATAAGTCGGAGGCCTCACCCCTCCACTTT
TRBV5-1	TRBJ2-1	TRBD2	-	CASSLWGGGGPPYNEQFF	TGCGCCAGCAGCTTGTGGGGGGGGGGTGGACCCCCGTACAATGAGCAGTTCTTC